These T cell receptor beta chains were read from a single sample in a study of shared clonotypes between healthy human individuals. Using immunoSEQ multiplex PCR, the repertoire was profiled, and TCRdb retains in-frame clones only, with some absent. The table shows some 1 million clones, with 70% to 80% occurring only once. Sequencing was done on a sample of memory CD4+ T cells sorted from blood. Receptors were obtained from a man younger than 30 in good health. Each CDR3 is given with its conserved first and last residue. A D gene is named only where the DNA matches it firmly. A clone size is listed for some rows: how often the clone was seen (once, few, many), or a class if it is expanded.

D	size	V	J	length	CDR3	DNA
-	few	TRBV19	TRBJ1-4	16	CASSIGSNLVQEKLFF	TGTGCCAGTAGTATCGGCAGCAACCTTGTCCAGGAAAAACTGTTTTTT
TRBD2	-	TRBV9	TRBJ2-5	16	CASSPGLAGVQETQYF	TGTGCCAGCAGCCCAGGTCTAGCGGGGGTCCAAGAGACCCAGTACTTC
-	-	TRBV7-2	TRBJ1-1	15	CASSLIVRAATEAFF	TGTGCCAGCAGCTTGATCGTCAGGGCGGCCACTGAAGCTTTCTTT
-	-	TRBV11-3	TRBJ1-5	14	CASSSGSSNQPQHF	TGTGCCAGCAGCTCCGGGAGTAGCAATCAGCCCCAGCATTTT
TRBD2	-	TRBV10-3	TRBJ2-7	16	CAISESGLAGLYEQYF	TGTGCCATCAGTGAGTCGGGACTAGCGGGACTCTACGAGCAGTACTTC
TRBD1	-	TRBV28	TRBJ2-7	15	CASSPYRDSSYEQYF	TGTGCCAGCAGTCCATACCGGGACAGCTCCTACGAGCAGTACTTC
-	few	TRBV7-9	TRBJ1-1	13	CASSPSRDTEAFF	TGTGCCAGCAGTCCATCTAGGGACACTGAAGCTTTCTTT
TRBD1	-	TRBV19	TRBJ2-5	13	CASSSRGLETQYF	TGTGCCAGTAGTAGCAGGGGGCTAGAGACCCAGTACTTC
-	few	TRBV19	TRBJ1-2	11	CANFRGYGYTF	TGTGCCAATTTCCGAGGCTATGGCTACACCTTC
TRBD1	-	TRBV28	TRBJ2-7	14	CASSSGQGTYEQYF	TGTGCCAGCAGTTCGGGACAGGGCACCTACGAGCAGTACTTC
-	-	TRBV28	TRBJ1-6	14	CASHVPGQGSPLHF	TGTGCCAGCCACGTCCCGGGACAAGGGTCACCCCTCCACTTT
TRBD1	once	TRBV6-1	TRBJ2-7	13	CASSWDREDEQYF	TGTGCCAGCAGCTGGGACAGGGAGGACGAGCAGTACTTC
TRBD2	-	TRBV6-5	TRBJ2-7	15	CASSRTSGGAYEQYF	TGTGCCAGCAGCCGTACTAGCGGGGGGGCCTACGAGCAGTACTTC
-	few	TRBV29-1	TRBJ1-4	14	CSVSGGAPNEKLFF	TGCAGCGTTTCCGGGGGAGCCCCGAATGAAAAACTGTTTTTT
TRBD1	once	TRBV18	TRBJ1-5	15	CASSPSGQAGGPQHF	TGTGCCAGCTCACCTTCAGGACAGGCCGGGGGGCCCCAGCATTTT
-	-	TRBV6-5	TRBJ1-2	13	CASSYQGGYGYTF	TGTGCCAGCAGTTACCAGGGTGGCTATGGCTACACCTTC
TRBD1	-	TRBV5-1	TRBJ2-7	15	CASSPARTGGDEQYF	TGCGCCAGCAGCCCCGCCCGGACAGGGGGTGACGAGCAGTACTTC
TRBD1	-	TRBV19	TRBJ1-1	14	CASSPRQGFIEAFF	TGTGCCAGTAGCCCGAGACAGGGTTTTATCGAAGCTTTCTTT
-	-	TRBV6-4	TRBJ2-7	14	CASSDRVGGYEQYF	TGTGCCAGCAGTGACCGTGTTGGGGGCTACGAGCAGTACTTC
TRBD1	-	TRBV18	TRBJ1-1	14	CASSQSDRGLEAFF	TGTGCCAGCTCACAATCGGACAGGGGACTTGAAGCTTTCTTT
TRBD1	-	TRBV11-2	TRBJ1-1	14	CASSLSPGQSEAFF	TGTGCCAGCAGCCTCTCCCCGGGACAGTCTGAAGCTTTCTTT
-	-	TRBV28	TRBJ1-5	15	CASSTDSYSNQPQHF	TGTGCCAGCAGTACTGATAGCTATAGCAATCAGCCCCAGCATTTT
TRBD2	-	TRBV5-1	TRBJ2-2	16	CASSLYGTRNTGELFF	TGCGCCAGCAGCTTATACGGGACTAGAAACACCGGGGAGCTGTTTTTT
-	-	TRBV7-9	TRBJ2-1	17	CASSLSWQGSFYNEQFF	TGTGCCAGCAGCTTATCCTGGCAGGGAAGCTTCTACAATGAGCAGTTCTTC
TRBD1	-	TRBV5-1	TRBJ1-2	14	CASSAGQGEGGYTF	TGCGCCAGCAGCGCGGGACAGGGGGAGGGAGGCTACACCTTC
-	-	TRBV6-5	TRBJ2-7	14	CASSYSWDRPEQYF	TGTGCCAGCAGTTACTCCTGGGACCGTCCGGAGCAGTACTTC
-	-	TRBV5-1	TRBJ2-7	15	CASRGTGVSSYEQYF	TGCGCCAGCAGGGGTACAGGAGTTAGCTCCTACGAGCAGTACTTC
-	few	TRBV11-2	TRBJ2-7	13	CASSPNRNYEQYF	TGTGCCAGCAGCCCTAACAGAAACTACGAGCAGTACTTC
-	-	TRBV19	TRBJ1-1	13	CASRVQLNTEAFF	TGTGCCAGTAGGGTCCAGTTAAACACTGAAGCTTTCTTT
TRBD1	-	TRBV7-2	TRBJ2-7	17	CASSPVADRVKAYEQYF	TGTGCCAGCAGCCCAGTAGCCGACAGGGTTAAAGCCTACGAGCAGTACTTC
-	-	TRBV5-4	TRBJ2-5	14	CASSLSGGRETQYF	TGTGCCAGCAGCTTGTCAGGAGGGAGGGAGACCCAGTACTTC
-	-	TRBV18	TRBJ2-5	12	CASSQNGETQYF	TGTGCCAGCTCCCAAAATGGGGAGACCCAGTACTTC
-	-	TRBV10-3	TRBJ1-1	15	CAIAPGVAWSTEAFF	TGTGCCATCGCTCCAGGGGTCGCTTGGAGCACTGAAGCTTTCTTT
-	-	TRBV21-1	TRBJ2-7	14	CASSPRTAPYEQYF	TGTGCCAGCAGCCCGCGGACAGCTCCCTACGAGCAGTACTTC
TRBD1	once	TRBV28	TRBJ1-2	14	CASRPGGAGYGYTF	TGTGCCAGCAGACCAGGGGGCGCCGGCTATGGCTACACCTTC
TRBD1	-	TRBV6-4	TRBJ1-6	19	CASSRDHRGGRTYNSPLHF	TGTGCCAGCAGTAGAGATCACAGGGGCGGGCGGACCTATAATTCACCCCTCCACTTT
-	-	TRBV6-1	TRBJ2-2	16	CASSESVNLATGELFF	TGTGCCAGCAGTGAAAGCGTTAATTTGGCCACCGGGGAGCTGTTTTTT
-	-	TRBV30	TRBJ2-5	13	CAGAGGLGETQYF	TGTGCCGGGGCTGGGGGACTGGGAGAGACCCAGTACTTC
-	-	TRBV30	TRBJ1-5	16	CACTLGKGQSNQPQHF	TGTGCCTGCACTCTCGGGAAGGGCCAAAGCAATCAGCCCCAGCATTTT
TRBD1	-	TRBV5-4	TRBJ1-4	15	CASSSPGQGHEKLFF	TGTGCCAGCAGCTCCCCGGGACAGGGTCATGAAAAACTGTTTTTT
TRBD1	once	TRBV23-1	TRBJ1-5	19	CASSQSWDRGRLSGQPQHF	TGCGCCAGCAGTCAATCGTGGGACAGGGGGCGATTATCCGGTCAGCCCCAGCATTTT